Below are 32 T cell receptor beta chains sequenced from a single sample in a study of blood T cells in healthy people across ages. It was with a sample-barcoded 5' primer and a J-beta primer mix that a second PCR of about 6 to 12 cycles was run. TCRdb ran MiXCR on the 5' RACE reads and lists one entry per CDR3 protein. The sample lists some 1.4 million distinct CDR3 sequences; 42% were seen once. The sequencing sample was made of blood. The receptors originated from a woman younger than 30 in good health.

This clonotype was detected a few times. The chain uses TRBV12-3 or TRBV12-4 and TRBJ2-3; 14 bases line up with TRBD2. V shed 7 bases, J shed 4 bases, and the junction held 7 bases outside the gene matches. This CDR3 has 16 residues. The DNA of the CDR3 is TGTGCCAGCATAAAAAGACTAGCGGGGGGGTCAGATACGCAGTATTTT. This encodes CASIKRLAGGSDTQYF.

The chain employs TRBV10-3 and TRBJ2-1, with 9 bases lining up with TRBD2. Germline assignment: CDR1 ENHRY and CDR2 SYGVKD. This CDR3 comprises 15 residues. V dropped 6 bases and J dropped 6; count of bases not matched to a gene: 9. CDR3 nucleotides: TGTGCCATCAGAGATAGCGGGAGCCCATCCAATGAGCAGTTCTTC. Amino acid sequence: CAIRDSGSPSNEQFF.

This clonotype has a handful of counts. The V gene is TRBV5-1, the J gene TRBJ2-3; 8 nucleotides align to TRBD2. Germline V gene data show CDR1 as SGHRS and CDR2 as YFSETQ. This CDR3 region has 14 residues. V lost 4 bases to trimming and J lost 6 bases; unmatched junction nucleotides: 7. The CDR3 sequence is CASSGGLDADTQYF. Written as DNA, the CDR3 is TGCGCCAGCAGCGGGGGACTAGACGCCGATACGCAGTATTTT.

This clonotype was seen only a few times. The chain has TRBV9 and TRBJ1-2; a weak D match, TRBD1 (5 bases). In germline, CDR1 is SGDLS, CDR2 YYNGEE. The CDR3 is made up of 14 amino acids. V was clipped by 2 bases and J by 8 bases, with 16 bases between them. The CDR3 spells CASSVGGYDEGYTF. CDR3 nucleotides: TGTGCCAGCAGCGTCGGGGGGTACGACGAGGGCTACACCTTC.

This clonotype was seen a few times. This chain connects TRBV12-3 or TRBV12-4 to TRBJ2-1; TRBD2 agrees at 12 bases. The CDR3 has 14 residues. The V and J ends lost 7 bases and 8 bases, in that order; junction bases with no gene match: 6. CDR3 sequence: CASTLAGGPDEQFF. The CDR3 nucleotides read TGTGCCAGCACCCTAGCGGGAGGGCCCGATGAGCAGTTCTTC.

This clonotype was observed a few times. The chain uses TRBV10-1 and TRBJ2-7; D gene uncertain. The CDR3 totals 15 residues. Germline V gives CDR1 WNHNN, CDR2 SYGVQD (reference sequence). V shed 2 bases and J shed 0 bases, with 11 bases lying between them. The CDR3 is CASSESGQPSYEQYF. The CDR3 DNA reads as TGCGCCAGCAGTGAGAGTGGCCAGCCCTCCTACGAGCAGTACTTC.

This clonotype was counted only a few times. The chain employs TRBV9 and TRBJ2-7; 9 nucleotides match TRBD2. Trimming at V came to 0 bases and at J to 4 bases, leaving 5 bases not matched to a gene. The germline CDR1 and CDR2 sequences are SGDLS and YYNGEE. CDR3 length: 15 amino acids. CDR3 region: CASSVDSSGKYEQYF. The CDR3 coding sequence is TGTGCCAGCAGCGTAGATTCTAGCGGGAAATACGAGCAGTACTTC.

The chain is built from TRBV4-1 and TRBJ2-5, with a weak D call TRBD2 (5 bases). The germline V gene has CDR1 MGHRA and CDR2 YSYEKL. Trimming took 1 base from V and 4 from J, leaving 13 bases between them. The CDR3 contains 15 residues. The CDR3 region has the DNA TGCGCCAGCAGCCAAGTTAGTTTGGAGGCAGAGACCCAGTACTTC. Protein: CASSQVSLEAETQYF.

CDR3 sequence reads: CALRGETGVNTEAFF. The CDR3 DNA is TGTGCCCTAAGAGGGGAGACAGGAGTGAACACTGAAGCTTTCTTT. V is TRBV10-3 and J is TRBJ1-1; possibly TRBD1 for D (6 bases). Germline CDR1 reads ENHRY; CDR2 reads SYGVKD. V lost 11 bases and J 0 bases, leaving 19 bases between the germline ends. This CDR3 has 15 residues.

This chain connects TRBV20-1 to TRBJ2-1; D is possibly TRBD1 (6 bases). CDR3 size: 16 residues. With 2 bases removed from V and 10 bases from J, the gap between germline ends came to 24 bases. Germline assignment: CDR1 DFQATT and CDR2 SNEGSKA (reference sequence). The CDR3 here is CSARLDLGTNSYEQFF. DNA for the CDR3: TGCAGTGCTAGACTCGACCTCGGGACAAACTCCTACGAGCAGTTCTTC.

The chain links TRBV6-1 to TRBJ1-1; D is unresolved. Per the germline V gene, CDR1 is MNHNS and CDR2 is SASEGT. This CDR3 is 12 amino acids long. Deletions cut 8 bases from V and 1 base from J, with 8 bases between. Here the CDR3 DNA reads TGTGCCAGCGATGTCCGGAACACTGAAGCTTTCTTT. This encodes CASDVRNTEAFF.

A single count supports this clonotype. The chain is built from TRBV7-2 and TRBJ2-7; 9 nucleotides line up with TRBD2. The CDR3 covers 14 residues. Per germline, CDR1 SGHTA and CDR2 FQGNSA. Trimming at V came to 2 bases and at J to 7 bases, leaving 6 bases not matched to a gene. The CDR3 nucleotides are TGTGCCAGCAGCTTAAGTGGGACTAGCCCTGAGCAGTACTTC. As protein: CASSLSGTSPEQYF.

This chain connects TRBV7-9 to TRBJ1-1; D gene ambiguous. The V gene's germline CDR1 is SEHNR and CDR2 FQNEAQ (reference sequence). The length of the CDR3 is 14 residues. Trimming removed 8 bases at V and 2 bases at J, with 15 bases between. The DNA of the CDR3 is TGTGCCAGCCGCCTAGCGGGGATCAACACTGAAGCTTTCTTT. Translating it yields CASRLAGINTEAFF.

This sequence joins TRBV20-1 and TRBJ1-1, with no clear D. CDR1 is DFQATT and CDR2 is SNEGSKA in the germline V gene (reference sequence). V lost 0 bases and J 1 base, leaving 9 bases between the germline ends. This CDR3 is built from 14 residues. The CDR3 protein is CSAREGQSNTEAFF. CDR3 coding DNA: TGCAGTGCTAGAGAAGGCCAGTCGAACACTGAAGCTTTCTTT.

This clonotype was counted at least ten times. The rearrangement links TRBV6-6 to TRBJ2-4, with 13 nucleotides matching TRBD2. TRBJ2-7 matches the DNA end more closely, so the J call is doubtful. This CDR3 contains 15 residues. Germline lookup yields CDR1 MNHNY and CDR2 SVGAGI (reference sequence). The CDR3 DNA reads TGTGCCAGCAGTTATGGGACTAGCGGGGCACGCGAGCAGTACTTC. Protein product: CASSYGTSGAREQYF.

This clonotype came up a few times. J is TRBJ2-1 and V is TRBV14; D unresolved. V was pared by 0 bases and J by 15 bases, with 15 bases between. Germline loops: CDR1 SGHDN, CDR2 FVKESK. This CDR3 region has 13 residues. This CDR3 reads CASSQDLNQVPFF. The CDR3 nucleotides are TGTGCCAGCAGCCAAGATCTCAATCAAGTGCCGTTCTTC.

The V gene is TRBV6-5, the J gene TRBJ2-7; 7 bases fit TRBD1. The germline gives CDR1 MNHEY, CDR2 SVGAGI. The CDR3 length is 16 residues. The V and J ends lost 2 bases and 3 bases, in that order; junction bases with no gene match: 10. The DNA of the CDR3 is TGTGCCAGCAGTTACCCCGAGGGGGCAGAGGGCTACGAGCAGTACTTC. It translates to CASSYPEGAEGYEQYF.

In DNA form, the CDR3 reads TGCAGTGCTAGAGATAATGGACAGGGACCGGGAAACACCATATATTTT. Translating gives CSARDNGQGPGNTIYF. The chain recombines TRBV20-1 with TRBJ1-3; TRBD1 agrees at 8 bases. CDR1 is DFQATT, CDR2 SNEGSKA, per germline (reference sequence). The CDR3 is 16 residues long. V lost 0 bases to trimming and J lost 4 bases; unmatched junction nucleotides: 8.

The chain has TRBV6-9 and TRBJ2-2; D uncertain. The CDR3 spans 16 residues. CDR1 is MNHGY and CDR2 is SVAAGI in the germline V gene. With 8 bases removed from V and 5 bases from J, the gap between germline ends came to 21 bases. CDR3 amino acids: CASFPPVPLRTGELFF. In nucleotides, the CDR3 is TGTGCCAGCTTTCCCCCGGTCCCCCTGCGGACCGGGGAGCTGTTTTTT.

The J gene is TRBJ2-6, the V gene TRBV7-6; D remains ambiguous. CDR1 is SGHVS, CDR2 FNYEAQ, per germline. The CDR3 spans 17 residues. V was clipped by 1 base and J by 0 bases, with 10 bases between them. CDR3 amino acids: CASSLELLPSGANVLTF. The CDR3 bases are TGTGCCAGCAGCTTAGAGCTTCTCCCCTCTGGGGCCAACGTCCTGACTTTC.

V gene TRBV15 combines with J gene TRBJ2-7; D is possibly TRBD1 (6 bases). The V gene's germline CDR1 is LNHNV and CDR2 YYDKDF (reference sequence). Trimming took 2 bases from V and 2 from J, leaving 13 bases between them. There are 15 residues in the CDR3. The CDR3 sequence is CATSRIGQGTYEQYF. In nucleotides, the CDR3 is TGTGCCACCAGCAGAATCGGCCAGGGGACCTACGAGCAGTACTTC.

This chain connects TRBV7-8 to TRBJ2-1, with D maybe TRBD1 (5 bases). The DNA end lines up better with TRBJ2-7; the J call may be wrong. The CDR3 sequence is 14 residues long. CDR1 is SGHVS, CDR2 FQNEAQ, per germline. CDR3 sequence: CASSLQGPYNEQYF. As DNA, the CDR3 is TGTGCCAGCAGCTTACAGGGCCCCTACAATGAGCAGTACTTC.

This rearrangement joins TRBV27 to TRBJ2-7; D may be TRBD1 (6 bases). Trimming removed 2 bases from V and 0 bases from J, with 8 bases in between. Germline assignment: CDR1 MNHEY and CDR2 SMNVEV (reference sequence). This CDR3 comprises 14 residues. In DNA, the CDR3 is TGTGCCAGCAGTTTAGCGGACAGCTCCTACGAGCAGTACTTC. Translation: CASSLADSSYEQYF.

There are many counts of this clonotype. The CDR3 here is CASSLGRTTDTQYF. In DNA, the CDR3 is TGTGCCAGCAGCTTAGGACGGACCACAGATACGCAGTATTTT. The gene calls are TRBV7-9 and TRBJ2-3; D gene unclear. This CDR3 region has 14 residues. Germline CDR1 is SEHNR and CDR2 is FQNEAQ (reference sequence). V was pared by 1 base and J by 2 bases, with 7 bases between.

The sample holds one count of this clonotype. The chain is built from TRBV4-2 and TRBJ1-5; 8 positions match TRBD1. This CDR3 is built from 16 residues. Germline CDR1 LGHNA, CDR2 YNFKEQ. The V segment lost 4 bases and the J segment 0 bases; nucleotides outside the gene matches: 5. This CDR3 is CASSRTTGDSNQPQHF. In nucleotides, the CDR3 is TGTGCCAGCAGCCGCACGACAGGGGATAGCAATCAGCCCCAGCATTTT.

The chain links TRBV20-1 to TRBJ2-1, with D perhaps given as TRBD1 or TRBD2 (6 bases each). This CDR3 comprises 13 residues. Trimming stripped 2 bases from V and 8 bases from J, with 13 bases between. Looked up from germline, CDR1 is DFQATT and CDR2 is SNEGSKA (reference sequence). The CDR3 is CSARRGVGDEQFF. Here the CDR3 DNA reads TGCAGTGCTAGAAGGGGGGTCGGAGATGAGCAGTTCTTC.

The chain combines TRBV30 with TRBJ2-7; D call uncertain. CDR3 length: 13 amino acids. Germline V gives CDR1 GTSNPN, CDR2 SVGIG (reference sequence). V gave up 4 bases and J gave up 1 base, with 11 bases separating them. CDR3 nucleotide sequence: TGTGCCTGGAAAAAGACGATTTCCTACGAGCAGTACTTC. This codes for CAWKKTISYEQYF.

The CDR3 spells CASSFAGGASNQPQHF. Written as DNA, the CDR3 is TGTGCCAGCAGTTTCGCGGGAGGTGCCAGCAATCAGCCCCAGCATTTT. The V call is TRBV12-3 or TRBV12-4, the J call TRBJ1-5; D unclear. CDR3 length equals 16 residues. The germline V and J ends were trimmed by 3 bases and 1 base, with 13 bases remaining between them.

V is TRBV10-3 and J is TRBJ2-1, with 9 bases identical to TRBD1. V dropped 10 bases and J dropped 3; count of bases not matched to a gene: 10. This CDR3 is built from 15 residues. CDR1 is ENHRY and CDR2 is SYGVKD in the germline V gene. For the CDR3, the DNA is TGTGCCACGAACAAAGGGACAGGGATCTACAATGAGCAGTTCTTC. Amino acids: CATNKGTGIYNEQFF.

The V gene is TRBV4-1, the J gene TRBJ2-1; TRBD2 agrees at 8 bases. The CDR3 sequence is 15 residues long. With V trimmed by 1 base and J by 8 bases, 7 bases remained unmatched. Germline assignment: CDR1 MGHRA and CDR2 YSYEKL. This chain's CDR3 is CASSQVLAGRDEQFF. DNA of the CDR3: TGCGCCAGCAGCCAAGTATTAGCGGGGAGGGATGAGCAGTTCTTC.

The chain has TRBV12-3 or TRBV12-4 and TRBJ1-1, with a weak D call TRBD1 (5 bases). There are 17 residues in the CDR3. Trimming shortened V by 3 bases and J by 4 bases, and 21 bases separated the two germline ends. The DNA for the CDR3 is TGTGCCAGCAGTTTCGAGAGAACAGGACCGGTGGGCACTGAAGCTTTCTTT. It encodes CASSFERTGPVGTEAFF.

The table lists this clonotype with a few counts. CDR3 loop: CASSESSSGRQYF. Written as DNA, the CDR3 is TGTGCCAGCAGTGAGTCATCTTCGGGCAGGCAGTACTTC. The chain has TRBV6-1 and TRBJ2-7; no clear D gene. V lost 3 bases, J lost 9 bases, and 15 bases lay in between. Germline loops: CDR1 MNHNS, CDR2 SASEGT. CDR3 length: 13 residues.